These 6 T cell receptor beta chains originate from one sample sequenced in a study of blood T cell repertoires in COVID-19. The protocol was immunoSEQ multiplex PCR, while the TCRdb copy is restricted to in-frame clones and leaves out a portion. The sample contains over 250,000 clones, over 70% of which appear only once. Sequencing input: peripheral blood. These receptors originate from a woman between 40 and 50 years old who had recovered from COVID-19.

The rearrangement joins TRBV5-1 to TRBJ1-2; D possibly corresponds to TRBD1 (5 bases). The CDR3 loop spans 15 amino acids. V lost 0 bases and J 4 bases, leaving 13 bases between the germline ends. The germline CDR1 and CDR2 sequences are SGHRS and YFSETQ. The CDR3 loop reads CASSLGRRGAYGYTF. The CDR3 coding sequence is TGCGCCAGCAGCTTGGGGAGGAGGGGCGCCTATGGCTACACCTTC. The variable domain in full, completed from reference TRBV5-1 and TRBJ1-2, reads KAGVTQTPRYLIKTRGQQVTLSCSPISGHRSVSWYQQTPGQGLQFLFEYFSETQRNKGNFPGRFSGRQFSNSRSEMNVSTLELGDSALYLCASSLGRRGAYGYTFGSGTRLTVV.

Remarks on this clone: Other DNA sequences of this sample code for an identical CDR3. This chain links TRBV6-2 or TRBV6-3 with TRBJ2-7; 8 bases agree with TRBD2. V gave up 5 bases and J gave up 1 base; unmatched junction bases: 1. Germline V gene sequence: CDR1 MNHEY, CDR2 SVGEGT. The CDR3 extends over 13 amino acids. In DNA, the CDR3 is TGTGCCAGCAGTCGCGGGGGGTCCTACGAGCAGTACTTC. It codes for CASSRGGSYEQYF.

This chain uses TRBV5-4 with TRBJ2-7; 7 bases fit TRBD1. Germline CDR1 and CDR2: SGHNT and YYREEE (reference sequence). Losses at the gene ends were 4 bases for V and 0 bases for J; bases not matched to a gene: 7. This CDR3 is built from 15 residues. CDR3 DNA sequence: TGTGCCAGCAGCCGGGGACAGTCCAACTCCTACGAGCAGTACTTC. Protein product: CASSRGQSNSYEQYF.

This clone was counted once. J is TRBJ2-3 and V is TRBV24-1; TRBD1 aligns across 11 bases. Germline CDR1 is KGHDR and CDR2 is SFDVKD. The CDR3 spans 17 residues. The trim removed 2 bases at V and 3 bases at J, leaving 6 bases unmatched. The CDR3 nucleotides are TGTGCCACCAGTGATTCCAGGGACAGGGGGATTACAGATACGCAGTATTTT. Its translation: CATSDSRDRGITDTQYF.

J is TRBJ1-1 and V is TRBV11-2; D gene unclear. CDR3 length equals 18 residues. Germline CDR1 and CDR2: SGHAT and FQNNGV. The V end lost 2 bases, the J end lost 8 bases, and 27 bases lay between the germline ends. CDR3 DNA: TGTGCCAGCAGCTTATTTCGATCAACACTTCGACGGGAAGCCGAAGCTTTCTTT. It specifies CASSLFRSTLRREAEAFF.

The count of this clone is one. The J gene is TRBJ2-4, the V gene TRBV19; 8 bases are shared with TRBD1. The junction had 9 bases not matched to a gene; V was cut back by 5 bases and J by 0 bases. The CDR3 is made up of 17 amino acids. CDR1 LNHDA and CDR2 SQIVND come from the germline V gene (reference sequence). This CDR3 reads CASSFRRTGLAKNIQYF. The CDR3 DNA is TGTGCCAGTAGTTTTCGCCGGACAGGGCTAGCCAAAAACATTCAGTACTTC.